Below are 25 T cell receptor beta chains sequenced from a single sample in a study of naive and memory T cell subsets. The beta constant-region primer was an equimolar mix of two oligonucleotides covering TRBC1 and TRBC2. Four rounds of PCR amplified the ligated cDNA using nested alpha and beta constant-region primers plus SP2. Each CDR3 protein is one row after TCRdb ran MiXCR on the UMI-ligation and nested PCR reads. The table records about 82,000 distinct CDR3 sequences, around 9% of them present only once. Sequencing was done on a sample of naive CD8+ T cells from blood. These receptors came from a human donor in good health.

There are many counts of this clonotype. This chain's CDR3 is CASKNSGSYTETQYF. In nucleotides, the CDR3 is TGCGCCAGCAAGAATAGCGGGAGTTATACAGAGACCCAGTACTTC. This sequence joins TRBV10-2 and TRBJ2-5; 9 bases are shared with TRBD2. The germline V gene has CDR1 WSHSY and CDR2 SAAADI. V lost 7 bases to trimming and J lost 4 bases; unmatched junction nucleotides: 10. The CDR3 is made up of 15 amino acids.

In this sample, this clonotype turned up many times. The chain employs TRBV6-5 and TRBJ2-5; D not certain. V was pared by 0 bases and J by 2 bases, with 13 bases between. The CDR3 sequence is 16 residues long. CDR1 MNHEY and CDR2 SVGAGI come from the germline V gene. The CDR3 loop is CASSYSMGRSQETQYF. CDR3 sequence (DNA): TGTGCCAGCAGTTACTCGATGGGCCGTTCTCAAGAGACCCAGTACTTC.

This clonotype appeared a few times. The chain is built from TRBV5-5 and TRBJ2-7, with D possibly being TRBD1 (6 bases). Germline V lookup: CDR1 SGHKS, CDR2 YYEKEE (reference sequence). CDR3 length equals 12 residues. V lost 3 bases and J lost 3, with 7 bases in between. CDR3 loop: CASSWDNYEQYF. The CDR3 DNA reads TGTGCCAGCAGCTGGGACAACTACGAGCAGTACTTC.

This clonotype was detected ten times or more. The genes are TRBV29-1 and TRBJ2-7; D possibly corresponds to TRBD2 (5 bases). There are 18 residues in the CDR3. The germline CDR1 and CDR2 sequences are SQVTM and ANQGSEA. With 4 bases removed from V and 2 bases from J, the gap between germline ends came to 27 bases. The CDR3 sequence is CSVVLAGNISGVAYEQYF. In DNA, the CDR3 is TGCAGCGTTGTTCTGGCAGGTAATATCAGCGGAGTCGCCTACGAGCAGTACTTC.

At least ten counts were recorded for this clonotype. CDR3 in amino acids: CASSLSGTYTEAFF. DNA of the CDR3: TGCGCCAGCAGCTTGTCAGGGACATACACTGAAGCTTTCTTT. This chain connects TRBV5-1 to TRBJ1-1; D may be TRBD1 (6 bases). This CDR3 region has 14 residues. Looked up from germline, CDR1 is SGHRS and CDR2 is YFSETQ. Trimming took off 1 base at V and 3 bases at J, with 10 bases between the two ends.

This clonotype has ten or more counts. This chain connects TRBV4-3 to TRBJ1-3; D is undetermined. CDR1 is LGHNA and CDR2 is YSLEER in the germline V gene. The CDR3 extends over 14 amino acids. V gave up 3 bases and J gave up 4 bases, with 10 bases separating them. The CDR3, as DNA: TGCGCCAGCAGCCACCTATCACAGGGAAACACCATATATTTT. This translates into CASSHLSQGNTIYF.

The chain has TRBV7-9 and TRBJ2-1, with 11 bases aligning to TRBD2. CDR3 size: 15 residues. V was pared by 4 bases and J by 5 bases, with 4 bases of the junction left unmatched. Germline V gene sequence: CDR1 SEHNR, CDR2 FQNEAQ (reference sequence). CDR3 amino acids: CASSYQTSGNNEQFF. DNA for the CDR3: TGTGCCAGCAGCTACCAGACTAGCGGGAACAATGAGCAGTTCTTC.

This clonotype was found a few times. The CDR3 DNA is TGTGCCAGCAGTCTACTAGCGGGAGCTATAGAGACCCAGTACTTC. It specifies CASSLLAGAIETQYF. The V and J genes are TRBV7-9 and TRBJ2-5; 11 nucleotides align to TRBD2. Per the germline V gene, CDR1 is SEHNR and CDR2 is FQNEAQ (reference sequence). Trimming at V came to 6 bases and at J to 4 bases, leaving 7 bases not matched to a gene. CDR3 size: 15 residues.

This clonotype was seen ten or more times. This chain connects TRBV5-6 to TRBJ2-2; D is unclear. Germline V gene lookup returns CDR1 SGHDT and CDR2 YYEEEE. This CDR3 comprises 15 residues. The germline V and J ends were trimmed by 0 bases and 2 bases, with 8 bases remaining between them. CDR3 region: CASSLELTNTGELFF. CDR3 DNA: TGTGCCAGCAGCTTGGAACTAACAAACACCGGGGAGCTGTTTTTT.

The chain links TRBV6-2 or TRBV6-3 to TRBJ2-1; D remains ambiguous. Germline V CDR1 and CDR2: MNHEY, SVGEGT. Trimming stripped 1 base from V and 6 bases from J, with 7 bases between. This CDR3 is 13 amino acids long. CDR3 nucleotide sequence: TGTGCCAGCAGTTACTTTGTCGCCAATGAGCAGTTCTTC. Its protein product is CASSYFVANEQFF.

This clonotype came up many times. The chain carries TRBV6-1 and TRBJ2-5; weak D call: TRBD1 (5 bases). This CDR3 spans 14 amino acids. Per the germline V gene, CDR1 is MNHNS and CDR2 is SASEGT. The V gene lost 2 bases and the J gene lost 1 base, with 8 bases spanning the gap. The CDR3 sequence: CASSEWGSQETQYF. In DNA, the CDR3 is TGTGCCAGCAGTGAATGGGGCTCCCAAGAGACCCAGTACTTC.

This clonotype has ten or more counts. The rearrangement joins TRBV3-1 to TRBJ2-6; no clear D gene. Germline lookup yields CDR1 LGHDT and CDR2 YNNKEL (reference sequence). The CDR3 length is 14 residues. V was trimmed by 5 bases and J by 0 bases, leaving 5 bases between them. The CDR3 DNA reads as TGTGCCAGCAGCTGGTCCTCTGGGGCCAACGTCCTGACTTTC. Protein sequence: CASSWSSGANVLTF.

The V gene is TRBV29-1, the J gene TRBJ2-1; weak D call: TRBD1 (5 bases). Trimming stripped 6 bases from V and 5 bases from J, with 8 bases between. From germline, CDR1 is SQVTM and CDR2 ANQGSEA. This CDR3 is built from 11 residues. The CDR3 protein is CSVQGNNEQFF. The CDR3 DNA reads TGCAGCGTCCAGGGAAACAATGAGCAGTTCTTC.

The table lists this clonotype with many counts. This chain links TRBV7-9 with TRBJ2-3; 7 nucleotides agree with TRBD1. This CDR3 has 15 amino acids. Germline CDR1 is SEHNR and CDR2 is FQNEAQ (reference sequence). V trimming: 6 bases; J trimming: 2 bases; junction bases outside the gene matches: 8. This CDR3 is CASSRGQDPTDTQYF. CDR3 DNA: TGTGCCAGCAGTCGTGGACAGGACCCCACAGATACGCAGTATTTT. Looking up the rest from reference TRBV7-9 and TRBJ2-3 gives the full variable domain: DTGVSQNPRHKITKRGQNVTFRCDPISEHNRLYWYRQTLGQGPEFLTYFQNEAQLEKSRLLSDRFSAERPKGSFSTLEIQRTEQGDSAMYLCASSRGQDPTDTQYFGPGTRLTVL.

The chain employs TRBV6-2 or TRBV6-3 and TRBJ2-5; tentative D call: TRBD2 (5 bases). Trimming left V 0 bases short and J 4 bases short, with 15 bases between. The length of the CDR3 is 16 residues. Germline CDR1 MNHEY, CDR2 SVGEGT. The CDR3 nucleotides read TGTGCCAGCAGTTACTCGTTGGCCGACGGAGGAGAGACCCAGTACTTC. This gives the protein CASSYSLADGGETQYF.

This clonotype occurred a few times. The chain recombines TRBV9 with TRBJ2-3; 10 bases are shared with TRBD2. V lost 3 bases, J lost 5 bases, and 3 bases stayed unmatched. Per the germline V gene, CDR1 is SGDLS and CDR2 is YYNGEE. CDR3 length: 14 amino acids. The CDR3 nucleotides read TGTGCCAGCAGCGCTAGCGGGAGTAGAGATACGCAGTATTTT. Protein product: CASSASGSRDTQYF.

There are a few counts of this clonotype. V and J are TRBV27 and TRBJ2-7, with 7 bases matching TRBD2. J gave up 5 bases and V 2 bases, and 6 bases lay outside the gene matches. This CDR3 region has 14 residues. CDR1 is MNHEY and CDR2 is SMNVEV in the germline V gene (reference sequence). This CDR3 is CASSLGGSHNEQYF. CDR3 nucleotides: TGTGCCAGCAGTTTAGGCGGGAGTCACAACGAGCAGTACTTC.

This clonotype was picked up many times. The chain carries TRBV7-9 and TRBJ1-2; no reliable D call. The CDR3 is 17 amino acids. The V end was cut by 1 base, the J end by 2 bases, with 17 bases between. CDR1 and CDR2 (germline): SEHNR, FQNEAQ (reference sequence). The DNA of the CDR3 is TGTGCCAGCAGCTTAGGGTCCCCTAGAGGAGAGAACTATGGCTACACCTTC. It is translated as CASSLGSPRGENYGYTF.

This clonotype was detected only a few times. The chain couples TRBV24-1 to TRBJ2-1, with TRBD2 matching 8 bases. The CDR3 spans 15 residues. Germline-derived CDR1 and CDR2 are KGHDR and SFDVKD. V was clipped by 4 bases and J by 6 bases; unmatched bases: 7. CDR3 DNA: TGTGCCACCAGTGACGAGCCAGCGGGAGCCAATGAGCAGTTCTTC. Amino acid sequence: CATSDEPAGANEQFF.

In its sample, this clonotype was seen a few times. For the CDR3, the DNA is TGCGCCAGCAGCCAAGCCCCCTACGAGCAGTACTTC. Translated: CASSQAPYEQYF. The rearrangement links TRBV4-1 to TRBJ2-7; no reliable D call. The CDR3 totals 12 residues. Trimming shortened V by 1 base and J by 2 bases, and 3 bases separated the two germline ends. CDR1 is MGHRA, CDR2 YSYEKL, per germline.

The chain joins TRBV4-1 to TRBJ1-4; D not certain. The V gene lost 0 bases and the J gene lost 5 bases, with 22 bases spanning the gap. The CDR3 sequence is 19 residues long. Germline CDR1 MGHRA, CDR2 YSYEKL. CDR3 sequence: CASSQDMVRTDWGNEKLFF. The CDR3 region has the DNA TGCGCCAGCAGCCAAGATATGGTCAGAACCGACTGGGGAAATGAAAAACTGTTTTTT.

The chain couples TRBV7-9 to TRBJ1-1, with TRBD1 identical over 8 bases. Germline assignment: CDR1 SEHNR and CDR2 FQNEAQ (reference sequence). The trim removed 5 bases at V and 0 bases at J, leaving 5 bases unmatched. CDR3 length: 15 residues. CDR3 DNA sequence: TGTGCCAGCAGCGTCGGACAGGGCATGAACACTGAAGCTTTCTTT. Encoded protein: CASSVGQGMNTEAFF.

This sequence joins TRBV15 and TRBJ2-1; 7 nucleotides match TRBD1. Germline CDR1 LNHNV, CDR2 YYDKDF (reference sequence). Trimming cost V 1 base and J 6 bases; bases outside gene matches: 3. CDR3 length equals 14 residues. CDR3 protein: CATSRVDRLNEQFF. CDR3 nucleotide sequence: TGTGCCACCAGCAGAGTGGACAGGCTCAATGAGCAGTTCTTC.

The chain joins TRBV7-9 to TRBJ2-5; 7 nucleotides line up with TRBD1. Trimming took 4 bases from V and 5 from J; bases not matched to a gene: 13. The CDR3 totals 16 residues. Per the germline V gene, CDR1 is SEHNR and CDR2 is FQNEAQ (reference sequence). The CDR3 bases are TGTGCCAGCAGCTCCAGACAGGGTAATAGTCTGGAGACCCAGTACTTC. Translating it yields CASSSRQGNSLETQYF.

In regard to this clonotype: At one of its ends the junction is not consistent with the germline gene, which may arise from a read error. The chain recombines TRBV29-1 with TRBJ2-2; D may match TRBD1 or TRBD2 (5 bases each). CDR1 is SQVTM and CDR2 is ANQGSEA in the germline V gene. The CDR3 length is 14 residues. The CDR3 here is CSVEAGAGTGELFF. CDR3 DNA: TGCAGCGTCGAAGCCGGGGCTGGGACCGGGGAGCTGTTTTTT.